These 11 T cell receptor beta chains originate from one sample sequenced in a study of T cells in Graves' hyperthyroidism and ophthalmopathy. RNA transcripts provided the source from which TCR beta CDR3 regions were amplified. The TCR CDR3 first-round RT-PCR relied on the HTBI primer set. TCRdb reprocessed the multiplex PCR reads with MiXCR, giving one entry per CDR3 protein. The sample lists about 380,000 distinct CDR3 sequences; approximately 17% were seen once. Material for sequencing was blood. Every receptor here comes from a man younger than 30 with Graves' ophthalmopathy.

Ten or more counts support this clonotype. This chain links TRBV11-2 with TRBJ2-1; 11 positions agree with TRBD2. The CDR3 covers 18 residues. J was trimmed by 0 bases and V by 5 bases; bases with no gene match: 9. Germline values: CDR1 SGHAT, CDR2 FQNNGV. CDR3 sequence (DNA): TGTGCCAGCAGCCCCTCTAGCGGGGGGATGAGCTCCTACAATGAGCAGTTCTTC. Translation gives CASSPSSGGMSSYNEQFF.

This chain's CDR3 is CASTYSGEQYF. The DNA of the CDR3 is TGTGCCAGCACCTACTCTGGGGAGCAGTACTTC. The chain couples TRBV6-2 or TRBV6-3 to TRBJ2-7, with unresolved D. CDR3 size: 11 residues. V was shortened by 7 bases and J by 7 bases, with 11 bases between the two germline ends. Germline V gene sequence: CDR1 MNHEY, CDR2 SVGEGT.

This clonotype has at least ten counts. The genes are TRBV12-3 or TRBV12-4 and TRBJ1-2; the match to TRBD1 covers 7 bases. Unmatched junction bases numbered 7, after V lost 5 bases and J lost 4 bases. This CDR3 region has 14 residues. CDR3 DNA: TGTGCCAGCAGTGGGGGGACAGTAGCCTATGGCTACACCTTC. Translation gives CASSGGTVAYGYTF.

This clonotype came up a few times. The chain recombines TRBV18 with TRBJ1-4; 7 bases are a match to TRBD1. Germline V gene data show CDR1 as KGHSH and CDR2 as LQKENI. CDR3 length: 16 residues. V was pared by 5 bases and J by 7 bases, with 13 bases of the junction left unmatched. Written as DNA, the CDR3 is TGTGCCAGCTCATCCCAACTCGACAGGGCGAGTGAAAAACTGTTTTTT. Its translation: CASSSQLDRASEKLFF.

This clonotype was recorded many times. The chain joins TRBV20-1 to TRBJ1-1; possibly TRBD1 for D (5 bases). The CDR3 is 14 residues long. CDR1 is DFQATT and CDR2 is SNEGSKA in the germline V gene (reference sequence). The V gene lost 1 base and the J gene lost 5 bases, with 14 bases spanning the gap. CDR3 nucleotides: TGCAGTGCTAGAGTGTTAGGGGAGGGTACTGAAGCTTTCTTT. It is translated as CSARVLGEGTEAFF.

This clonotype was counted only a few times. This chain connects TRBV12-3 or TRBV12-4 to TRBJ1-2; D unclear. Between the trimmed V and J ends, which lost 6 bases and 5 bases, there was a span of 16 bases. The CDR3 loop spans 14 amino acids. As DNA, the CDR3 is TGTGCCAGCAGAGGAACCAGTCTGTTATATGGCTACACCTTC. Its protein product is CASRGTSLLYGYTF.

This clonotype was counted only a few times. This chain connects TRBV10-3 to TRBJ2-5; 7 bases map to TRBD1. The CDR3 contains 16 residues. V lost 6 bases and J lost 1; bases outside the gene matches: 11. In germline, CDR1 is ENHRY, CDR2 SYGVKD. CDR3 sequence (DNA): TGTGCCATCAGCCGGAGCCCGGCAGGGGGCCAAGAGACCCAGTACTTC. Protein: CAISRSPAGGQETQYF.

V and J are TRBV10-3 and TRBJ2-7, with 9 bases matching TRBD1. With V trimmed by 3 bases and J by 5 bases, 11 bases remained unmatched. The CDR3 loop spans 16 amino acids. CDR1 and CDR2 (germline): ENHRY, SYGVKD. DNA for the CDR3: TGTGCCATCAGTGAACGTTGGGGGACAGGGTTGCACGAGCAGTACTTC. Translation: CAISERWGTGLHEQYF.

This chain links TRBV27 with TRBJ1-1; perhaps TRBD1 as D (5 bases). The CDR3 has 16 residues. V shed 7 bases and J shed 0 bases, with 18 bases lying between them. The V gene's germline CDR1 is MNHEY and CDR2 SMNVEV (reference sequence). CDR3 amino acids: CASIPRGDYMNTEAFF. CDR3 in DNA: TGTGCCAGCATCCCCCGGGGGGACTACATGAACACTGAAGCTTTCTTT.

The chain uses TRBV14 and TRBJ2-3; the match to TRBD2 covers 7 bases. CDR3 length: 12 amino acids. Looked up from germline, CDR1 is SGHDN and CDR2 is FVKESK. V gave up 4 bases and J gave up 14 bases; unmatched junction bases: 9. Here the CDR3 DNA reads TGTGCCAGCAGCCTACTAGCGAGGTCAATGTATTTT. It translates to CASSLLARSMYF.

This chain joins TRBV12-3 or TRBV12-4 and TRBJ2-2, with 9 bases identical to TRBD2. The CDR3 spans 16 residues. V dropped 1 base and J dropped 2; count of bases not matched to a gene: 2. The CDR3 DNA sequence: TGTGCCAGCAGTTTAGGTAGCGGGGGAAACACCGGGGAGCTGTTTTTT. Translating it yields CASSLGSGGNTGELFF.